The text below deals with one T cell receptor (beta chain). No antigen is known for it. This sample was included in a study of Ad26.COV2.S vaccination and SARS-CoV-2 variants. Study-level background: Within the COV1001 Ad26.COV2.S trial arm, the donor was enrolled. Dosing was one shot or two shots 56 days apart. Study-wide results and limits: Analyses of TCR breadth and depth may have underestimated total T cell responses.

Some clones are missing from TCRdb's copy, which holds only in-frame ones; the method was immunoSEQ multiplex PCR. This sample has roughly 320,000 clones; 80% to 90% occur once, and the top ten carry roughly 3.6%. Noted treatment: 15 to 20 received Ad26.COV2.S at low or high dose, single or two shots; roughly five received placebo; per-sample allocation not given. Sampling took place 63 days after the first vaccine or placebo injection. The CDR3 has 19 residues. J was trimmed by 5 bases and V by 2 bases; bases with no gene match: 20. Germline V lookup: CDR1 WSHSY, CDR2 SAAADI. The TCR sequence derives from a person between 18 and 65 years old who received the Ad26.COV2.S COVID-19 vaccine or a placebo. The chain links TRBV10-2 to TRBJ1-1; 7 bases agree with TRBD1. The material was peripheral blood, obtained in a trial of Ad26.COV2.S vaccine versus placebo. The CDR3 reads CASSEDKDEPTGRRTEAFF. The CDR3, as DNA: TGCGCCAGCAGTGAGGACAAGGACGAGCCGACAGGGAGGAGGACTGAAGCTTTCTTT.